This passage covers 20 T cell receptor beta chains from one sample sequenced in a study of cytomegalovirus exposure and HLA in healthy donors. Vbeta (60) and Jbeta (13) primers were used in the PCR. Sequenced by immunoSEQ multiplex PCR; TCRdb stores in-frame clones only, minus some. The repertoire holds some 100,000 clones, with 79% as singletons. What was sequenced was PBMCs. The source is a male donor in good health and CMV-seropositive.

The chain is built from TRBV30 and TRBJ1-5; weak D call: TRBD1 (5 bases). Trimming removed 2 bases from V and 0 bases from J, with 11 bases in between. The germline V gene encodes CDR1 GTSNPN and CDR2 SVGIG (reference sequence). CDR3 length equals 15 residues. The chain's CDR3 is CAWSPGGYSNQPQHF. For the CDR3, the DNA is TGTGCCTGGAGTCCCGGGGGGTATAGCAATCAGCCCCAGCATTTT.

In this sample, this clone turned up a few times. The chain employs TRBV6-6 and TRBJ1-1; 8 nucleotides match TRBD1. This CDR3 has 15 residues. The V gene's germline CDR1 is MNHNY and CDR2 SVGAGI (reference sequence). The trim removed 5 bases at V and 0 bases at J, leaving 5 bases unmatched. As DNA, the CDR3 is TGTGCCAGCAGTAGGCGGACAGGGCTGAACACTGAAGCTTTCTTT. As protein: CASSRRTGLNTEAFF.

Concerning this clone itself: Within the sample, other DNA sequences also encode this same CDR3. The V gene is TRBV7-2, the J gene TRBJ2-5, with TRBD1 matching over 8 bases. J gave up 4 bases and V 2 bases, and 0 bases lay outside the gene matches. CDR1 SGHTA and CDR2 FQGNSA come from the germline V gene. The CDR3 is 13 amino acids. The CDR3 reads CASSLQGAETQYF. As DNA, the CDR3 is TGTGCCAGCAGCTTACAGGGGGCAGAGACCCAGTACTTC.

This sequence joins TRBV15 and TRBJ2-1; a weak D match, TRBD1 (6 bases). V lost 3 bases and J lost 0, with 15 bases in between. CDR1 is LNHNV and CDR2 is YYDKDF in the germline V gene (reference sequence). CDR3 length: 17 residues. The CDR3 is CATSRALVGGSYNEQFF. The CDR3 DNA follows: TGTGCCACCAGCAGGGCCTTAGTAGGGGGCTCCTACAATGAGCAGTTCTTC.

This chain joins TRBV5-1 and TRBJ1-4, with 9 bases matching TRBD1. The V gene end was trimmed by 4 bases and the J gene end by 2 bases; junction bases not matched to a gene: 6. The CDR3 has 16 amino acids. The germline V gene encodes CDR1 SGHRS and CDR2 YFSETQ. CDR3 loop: CASSTGTGRTNEKLFF. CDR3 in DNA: TGCGCCAGCAGCACGGGGACAGGGAGGACTAATGAAAAACTGTTTTTT.

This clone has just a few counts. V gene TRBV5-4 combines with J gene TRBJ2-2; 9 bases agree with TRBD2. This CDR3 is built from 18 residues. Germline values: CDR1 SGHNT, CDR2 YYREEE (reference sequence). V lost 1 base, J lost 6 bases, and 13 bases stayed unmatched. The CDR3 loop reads CASSLNVGAGGPSGELFF. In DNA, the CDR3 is TGTGCCAGCAGCTTGAATGTGGGAGCGGGGGGTCCCTCCGGGGAGCTGTTTTTT.

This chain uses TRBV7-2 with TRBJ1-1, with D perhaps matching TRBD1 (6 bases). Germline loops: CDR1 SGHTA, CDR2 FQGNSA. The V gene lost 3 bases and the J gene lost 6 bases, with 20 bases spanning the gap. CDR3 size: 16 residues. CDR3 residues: CASSLGPTGLRAEAFF. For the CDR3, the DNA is TGTGCCAGCAGCTTGGGGCCCACAGGGCTGCGGGCTGAAGCTTTCTTT.

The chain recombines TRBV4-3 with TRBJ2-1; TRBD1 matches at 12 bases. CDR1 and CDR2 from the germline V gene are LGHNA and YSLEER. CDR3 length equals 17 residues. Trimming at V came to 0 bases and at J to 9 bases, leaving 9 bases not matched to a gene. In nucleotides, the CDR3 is TGCGCCAGCAGCCAAGATCGGGGGACAGGGGGCTTTAGTGAGCAGTTCTTC. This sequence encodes CASSQDRGTGGFSEQFF.

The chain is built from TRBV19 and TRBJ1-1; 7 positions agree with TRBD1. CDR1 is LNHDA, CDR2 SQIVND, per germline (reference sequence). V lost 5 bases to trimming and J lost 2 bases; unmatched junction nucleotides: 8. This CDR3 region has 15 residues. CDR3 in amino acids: CASSAWDSRNTEAFF. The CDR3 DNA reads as TGTGCCAGTAGTGCTTGGGACAGTCGAAACACTGAAGCTTTCTTT.

CDR3 amino acids: CASSQLGQPLADTQYF. The CDR3 nucleotides are TGTGCCAGCAGCCAACTGGGACAGCCCCTCGCAGATACGCAGTATTTT. The J gene is TRBJ2-3, the V gene TRBV5-6; the match to TRBD1 covers 7 bases. The CDR3 runs 16 residues. With 4 bases clipped from V and 4 bases from J, the junction kept 12 bases outside the gene matches. The germline V gene has CDR1 SGHDT and CDR2 YYEEEE. The variable domain in full, completed from reference TRBV5-6 and TRBJ2-3, reads DAGVTQSPTHLIKTRGQQVTLRCSPKSGHDTVSWYQQALGQGPQFIFQYYEEEERQRGNFPDRFSGHQFPNYSSELNVNALLLGDSALYLCASSQLGQPLADTQYFGPGTRLTVL.

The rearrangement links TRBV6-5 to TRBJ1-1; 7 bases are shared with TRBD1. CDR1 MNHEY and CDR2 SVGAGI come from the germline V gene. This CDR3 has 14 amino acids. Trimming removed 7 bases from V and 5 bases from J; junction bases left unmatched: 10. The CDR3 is CASIDTTGRTEAFF. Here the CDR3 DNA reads TGTGCCAGCATTGACACGACAGGGCGGACTGAAGCTTTCTTT.

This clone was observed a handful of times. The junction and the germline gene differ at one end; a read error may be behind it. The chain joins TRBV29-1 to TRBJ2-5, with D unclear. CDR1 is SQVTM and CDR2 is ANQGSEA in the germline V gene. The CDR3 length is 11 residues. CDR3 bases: TGCAGCGTGAGGAGCGAAGAGTCCCAGTACTTC. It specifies CSVRSEESQYF.

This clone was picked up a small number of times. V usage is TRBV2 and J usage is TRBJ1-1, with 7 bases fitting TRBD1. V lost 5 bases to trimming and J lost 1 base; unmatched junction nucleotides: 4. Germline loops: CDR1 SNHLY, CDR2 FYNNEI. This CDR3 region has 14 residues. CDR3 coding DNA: TGTGCCAGCAGTCCTAGGGACAGGAACACTGAAGCTTTCTTT. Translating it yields CASSPRDRNTEAFF.

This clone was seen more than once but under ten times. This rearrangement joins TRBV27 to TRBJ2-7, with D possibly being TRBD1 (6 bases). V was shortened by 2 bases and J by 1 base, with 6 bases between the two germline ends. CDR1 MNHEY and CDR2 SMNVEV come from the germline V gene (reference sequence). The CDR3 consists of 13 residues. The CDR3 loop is CASSLRGSYEQYF. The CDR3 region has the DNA TGTGCCAGCAGTTTAAGGGGGTCCTACGAGCAGTACTTC.

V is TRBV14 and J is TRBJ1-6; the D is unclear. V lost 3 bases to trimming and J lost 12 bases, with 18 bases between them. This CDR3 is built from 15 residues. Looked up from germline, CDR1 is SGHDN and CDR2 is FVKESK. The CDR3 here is CASSHLTVLSGPLHF. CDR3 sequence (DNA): TGTGCCAGCAGCCACCTGACCGTTTTATCGGGACCCCTCCACTTT.

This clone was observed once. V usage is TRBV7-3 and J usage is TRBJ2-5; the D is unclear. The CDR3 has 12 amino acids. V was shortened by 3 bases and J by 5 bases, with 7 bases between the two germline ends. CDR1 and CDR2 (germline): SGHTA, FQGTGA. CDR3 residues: CASSFLGETQYF. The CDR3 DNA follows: TGTGCCAGCAGCTTCCTCGGGGAGACCCAGTACTTC.

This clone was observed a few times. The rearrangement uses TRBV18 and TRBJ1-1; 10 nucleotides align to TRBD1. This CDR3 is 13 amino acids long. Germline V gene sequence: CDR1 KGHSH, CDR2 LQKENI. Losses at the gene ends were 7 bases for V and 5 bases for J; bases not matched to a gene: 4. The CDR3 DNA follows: TGTGCCAGCTTAGGACAGGGGGGAACTGAAGCTTTCTTT. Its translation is CASLGQGGTEAFF.

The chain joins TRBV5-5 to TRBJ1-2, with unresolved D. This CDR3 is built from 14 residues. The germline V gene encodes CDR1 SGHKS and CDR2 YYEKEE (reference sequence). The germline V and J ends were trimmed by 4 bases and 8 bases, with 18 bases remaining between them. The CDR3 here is CASSTDPAGSGYTF. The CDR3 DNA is TGTGCCAGCAGCACCGACCCAGCGGGGAGCGGCTACACCTTC.

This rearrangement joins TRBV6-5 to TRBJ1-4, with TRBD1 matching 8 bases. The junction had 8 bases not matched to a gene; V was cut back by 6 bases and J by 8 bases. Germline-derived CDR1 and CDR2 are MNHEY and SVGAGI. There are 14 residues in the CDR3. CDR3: CASRPQGEGEKLFF. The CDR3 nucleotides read TGTGCCAGCAGGCCACAGGGGGAAGGCGAAAAACTGTTTTTT.

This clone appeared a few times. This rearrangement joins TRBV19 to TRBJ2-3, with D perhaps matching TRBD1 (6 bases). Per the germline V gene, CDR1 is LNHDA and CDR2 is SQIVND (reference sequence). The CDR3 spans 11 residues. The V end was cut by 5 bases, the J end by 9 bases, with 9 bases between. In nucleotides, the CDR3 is TGTGCCAGTAGTCAGGGGTACACGCAGTATTTT. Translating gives CASSQGYTQYF.